The rows below give T cell receptor beta chains drawn from one sample of a study of cytomegalovirus exposure and HLA in healthy donors. Sequenced by immunoSEQ multiplex PCR; TCRdb stores in-frame clones only, minus some. The sample lists approximately 50,000 clones; about 88% were seen once. The sample taken for sequencing was PBMCs. These receptors all stem from a woman in her thirties in good health and CMV-seronegative. CDR3s leave out the opening cysteine and the closing phenylalanine or tryptophan. Each record gives: clone size, J gene, V gene, CDR3 protein. Rows give clone size only sometimes, using once, few, many, or a class for an expanded clone.

clone size: few; J gene: TRBJ1-1; V gene: TRBV30; CDR3 protein: AWSVRSEAF
clone size: NA; J gene: TRBJ2-5; V gene: TRBV5-4; CDR3 protein: ASSLMDRPQETQY
clone size: NA; J gene: TRBJ2-7; V gene: TRBV5-5; CDR3 protein: ASSLALASYEQY
clone size: NA; J gene: TRBJ2-7; V gene: TRBV27; CDR3 protein: ASRDRTGILYEQY
clone size: NA; J gene: TRBJ2-3; V gene: TRBV7-8; CDR3 protein: ASSPALADPDTQY
clone size: NA; J gene: TRBJ1-1; V gene: TRBV11-2; CDR3 protein: ASSLEGSGGFTEAF
clone size: once; J gene: TRBJ2-5; V gene: TRBV30; CDR3 protein: AWSVGTSGTETQY
clone size: NA; J gene: TRBJ1-2; V gene: TRBV23-1; CDR3 protein: ASSQSRGVETVKNYGYT
clone size: NA; J gene: TRBJ2-5; V gene: TRBV6-1; CDR3 protein: ASRTGLETQY
clone size: few; J gene: TRBJ2-2; V gene: TRBV6-4; CDR3 protein: ASSEQGSTGELF
clone size: NA; J gene: TRBJ1-5; V gene: TRBV5-5; CDR3 protein: ASSLARGPVDRQPQH
clone size: NA; J gene: TRBJ2-3; V gene: TRBV27; CDR3 protein: ASSLSLQGTDTQY
clone size: NA; J gene: TRBJ2-7; V gene: TRBV29-1; CDR3 protein: SVGDSLSYEQY
clone size: NA; J gene: TRBJ2-1; V gene: TRBV11-2; CDR3 protein: ASSLSRVNEQF
clone size: once; J gene: TRBJ1-1; V gene: TRBV6-6; CDR3 protein: ASTQSSLNTEAF
clone size: once; J gene: TRBJ1-1; V gene: TRBV28; CDR3 protein: ASSFPRQGAEPAF
clone size: NA; J gene: TRBJ2-3; V gene: TRBV6-5; CDR3 protein: ASTREGDTQY
clone size: NA; J gene: TRBJ1-1; V gene: TRBV27; CDR3 protein: ASSRRGNTEAF
clone size: NA; J gene: TRBJ2-1; V gene: TRBV6-5; CDR3 protein: ASSYSGRETHNEQF
clone size: once; J gene: TRBJ1-4; V gene: TRBV7-9; CDR3 protein: ASSSSGSQKLF
clone size: once; J gene: TRBJ2-7; V gene: TRBV6-4; CDR3 protein: ASSDSLVGQVSEQY
clone size: NA; J gene: TRBJ2-2; V gene: TRBV19; CDR3 protein: ASSIVAGFGTGELF
clone size: few; J gene: TRBJ1-1; V gene: TRBV5-1; CDR3 protein: ASSVTGLGTEAF
clone size: NA; J gene: TRBJ1-1; V gene: TRBV2; CDR3 protein: ASSVAGGNLNTEAF
clone size: NA; J gene: TRBJ2-7; V gene: TRBV15; CDR3 protein: AAGGSVYEQY
clone size: NA; J gene: TRBJ2-5; V gene: TRBV7-2; CDR3 protein: ASSLGGSQETQY
clone size: NA; J gene: TRBJ2-4; V gene: TRBV29-1; CDR3 protein: SVYPPTGLRNIQY
clone size: NA; J gene: TRBJ1-1; V gene: TRBV5-5; CDR3 protein: ASSLGVGTEAF
clone size: NA; J gene: TRBJ2-7; V gene: TRBV5-6; CDR3 protein: ASSRGQDYEQY
clone size: NA; J gene: TRBJ2-3; V gene: TRBV27; CDR3 protein: ASSLQIGLVKADTQY
clone size: NA; J gene: TRBJ1-1; V gene: TRBV6-5; CDR3 protein: ASTKTGGVGTEAF
clone size: NA; J gene: TRBJ1-3; V gene: TRBV15; CDR3 protein: ATSREGAANGNTIY
clone size: NA; J gene: TRBJ2-7; V gene: TRBV28; CDR3 protein: ASSPAGLYYEQY
clone size: once; J gene: TRBJ2-1; V gene: TRBV27; CDR3 protein: ASSLSIVESYNEQF
clone size: NA; J gene: TRBJ1-4; V gene: TRBV15; CDR3 protein: ATSRARQINEKLF
clone size: few; J gene: TRBJ1-5; V gene: TRBV5-6; CDR3 protein: ASSLGRDSFSNQPQH
clone size: NA; J gene: TRBJ1-1; V gene: TRBV30; CDR3 protein: AWSKSAGAKYTEAF
clone size: NA; J gene: TRBJ2-5; V gene: TRBV19; CDR3 protein: ASSHTRDSQETQY
clone size: NA; J gene: TRBJ1-5; V gene: TRBV9; CDR3 protein: ASSVGTGPYQPQH
clone size: NA; J gene: TRBJ1-4; V gene: TRBV5-1; CDR3 protein: ASSLQGVREKLF
clone size: few; J gene: TRBJ2-7; V gene: TRBV6-5; CDR3 protein: ASSDSSYEQY